Shown below are 25 T cell receptor beta chains from a single sample sequenced in a study of early T cells in non-severe SARS-CoV-2 infection. One entry per CDR3 protein, called by TCRdb with MiXCR from the 5' RACE reads. The sample has about 80,000 distinct CDR3 sequences, around 12% seen once; the top ten hold 15% to 17%. The sample was whole blood, taken at baseline. Source of these receptors: an adult who was a healthcare worker with PCR-confirmed SARS-CoV-2 infection or an uninfected control (not recorded which). The donor label of this sample is uncertain.

As for this clonotype: The limits of the CDR3 on the DNA are not certain, so only TCRdb's listed CDR3 is given. V gene TRBV6-1 combines with J gene TRBJ1-6; the table names TRBD1, a call not compared with the DNA. The CDR3 totals 16 residues, both ends included. Germline V gene sequence: CDR1 MNHNS, CDR2 SASEGT. CDR3 protein: CASSSSVRGGNSPLHF.

This clonotype was picked up many times. For the CDR3, the DNA is TGTGCCACCAGTGATTTGAACGTATCGAACACTGAAGCTTTCTTT. It yields the protein CATSDLNVSNTEAFF. The chain recombines TRBV24-1 with TRBJ1-1; D unclear. The germline V gene encodes CDR1 KGHDR and CDR2 SFDVKD. V lost 0 bases to trimming and J lost 1 base, with 8 bases between them. CDR3 length: 15 residues.

This clonotype was found a few times. The rearrangement uses TRBV3-1 and TRBJ2-2; D possibly corresponds to TRBD2 (6 bases). The CDR3 has 15 amino acids. From germline, CDR1 is LGHDT and CDR2 YNNKEL (reference sequence). V was cut by 4 bases and J by 6 bases, with 15 bases left in between. CDR3 bases: TGTGCCAGCAGCCGTGGCGGGGCGCCGTCCGGGGAGCTGTTTTTT. It specifies CASSRGGAPSGELFF.

In its sample, this clonotype was seen a few times. The chain is built from TRBV6-2 or TRBV6-3 and TRBJ1-2; TRBD1 matches at 9 bases. This CDR3 comprises 14 residues. Germline lookup yields CDR1 MNHEY and CDR2 SVGEGT. J lost 3 bases, V lost 6 bases, and 5 bases had no gene match. The CDR3 DNA reads TGTGCCAGCAGCCGGGACAGGGTGGACTATGGCTACACCTTC. Its protein is CASSRDRVDYGYTF.

This chain connects TRBV4-2 to TRBJ2-3, with D possibly TRBD2 on 6 matching bases. Per the germline V gene, CDR1 is LGHNA and CDR2 is YNFKEQ. The length of the CDR3 is 14 residues. Trimming removed 0 bases at V and 14 bases at J, with 18 bases between. In DNA, the CDR3 is TGTGCCAGCAGCCAAGATCGGTTGACTAGATTGCCGTATTTT. This codes for CASSQDRLTRLPYF.

V gene TRBV7-2 combines with J gene TRBJ2-3; D gene ambiguous. The CDR3 has 15 amino acids. Germline V gives CDR1 SGHTA, CDR2 FQGNSA. V was pared by 1 base and J by 4 bases, with 12 bases between. The CDR3 DNA sequence: TGTGCCAGCAGCTTAGACCCACGGGTAGCAGATACGCAGTATTTT. It specifies CASSLDPRVADTQYF.

This chain connects TRBV18 to TRBJ1-2, with 7 bases fitting TRBD1. The germline V gene has CDR1 KGHSH and CDR2 LQKENI. The V segment lost 6 bases and the J segment 5 bases; nucleotides outside the gene matches: 6. The CDR3 is 13 residues long. The CDR3 sequence: CASSQDRQYGYTF. In DNA form, the CDR3 reads TGTGCCAGCTCTCAGGACAGGCAGTATGGCTACACCTTC.

This chain uses TRBV2 with TRBJ1-1; D not resolved. The CDR3 sequence is 12 residues long. Germline-derived CDR1 and CDR2 are SNHLY and FYNNEI. The ends were cut back, 6 bases at V and 9 bases at J, with 14 bases in the middle. The CDR3 is CASRGDQPKAFF. CDR3 in DNA: TGTGCCAGCAGAGGTGACCAGCCCAAAGCTTTCTTT.

The chain has TRBV20-1 and TRBJ1-6, with D tentatively TRBD1 (5 bases). In germline, CDR1 is DFQATT, CDR2 SNEGSKA (reference sequence). V was cut by 0 bases and J by 6 bases, with 18 bases left in between. The CDR3 is 17 residues long. This chain's CDR3 is CSARDERSGLANSPLHF. CDR3 bases: TGCAGTGCTAGAGATGAAAGGTCGGGGCTGGCTAATTCACCCCTCCACTTT.

This clonotype was counted many times. The chain carries TRBV7-3 and TRBJ2-3; D might be TRBD1 or TRBD2, each matching 5 bases. CDR1 is SGHTA, CDR2 FQGTGA, per germline. V gave up 1 base and J gave up 2 bases, with 10 bases separating them. The CDR3 is 15 amino acids. CDR3 in amino acids: CASSLRDPATDTQYF. The CDR3 DNA reads as TGTGCCAGCAGCTTAAGGGACCCCGCCACAGATACGCAGTATTTT. The full variable domain, rest sourced from reference TRBV7-3 and TRBJ2-3, is GAGVSQTPSNKVTEKGKYVELRCDPISGHTALYWYRQSLGQGPEFLIYFQGTGAADDSGLPNDRFFAVRPEGSVSTLKIQRTERGDSAVYLCASSLRDPATDTQYFGPGTRLTVL.

This clonotype has at least ten counts. This chain connects TRBV7-2 to TRBJ2-2, with D unresolved. The CDR3 is 13 residues long. Deletions cut 1 base from V and 6 bases from J, with 6 bases between. Looked up from germline, CDR1 is SGHTA and CDR2 is FQGNSA. CDR3 loop: CASSLVAAGELFF. The DNA for the CDR3 is TGTGCCAGCAGCTTAGTTGCGGCCGGGGAGCTGTTTTTT.

The rearrangement joins TRBV15 to TRBJ1-4, with D hard to call. The CDR3 loop spans 12 amino acids. CDR1 and CDR2 from the germline V gene are LNHNV and YYDKDF (reference sequence). Trimming cost V 2 bases and J 8 bases, with 6 bases left between them. The CDR3 region is CATSRTREKLFF. The CDR3 bases are TGTGCCACCAGCAGAACTAGGGAAAAACTGTTTTTT.

V and J are TRBV6-6 and TRBJ2-3, with D unclear. Per the germline V gene, CDR1 is MNHNY and CDR2 is SVGAGI (reference sequence). CDR3 length: 14 residues. Between the trimmed V and J ends, which lost 4 bases and 3 bases, there was a span of 11 bases. Here the CDR3 reads CASSLPPETDTQYF. For the CDR3, the DNA is TGTGCCAGCAGTTTACCCCCGGAGACAGATACGCAGTATTTT.

This clonotype was detected only a few times. The V and J genes are TRBV11-2 and TRBJ2-3; possible D gene TRBD1, 5 bases. The CDR3 covers 18 residues. V lost 4 bases and J 0 bases, leaving 20 bases between the germline ends. Germline CDR1 and CDR2: SGHAT and FQNNGV. CDR3 DNA: TGTGCCAGCAGCTCCCGAGCGCAGGGAAGAACTAGCACAGATACGCAGTATTTT. Its protein product is CASSSRAQGRTSTDTQYF.

The chain uses TRBV3-1 and TRBJ2-5; no definite D call. The length of the CDR3 is 13 residues. Germline assignment: CDR1 LGHDT and CDR2 YNNKEL (reference sequence). Deletions cut 0 bases from V and 9 bases from J, with 11 bases between. This chain's CDR3 is CASSQEPPGSQYF. CDR3 DNA: TGTGCCAGCAGCCAAGAACCCCCCGGTTCCCAGTACTTC.

This clonotype was seen a few times. V is TRBV3-1 and J is TRBJ2-3; D possibly corresponds to TRBD2 (6 bases). Trimming stripped 3 bases from V and 6 bases from J, with 28 bases between. The germline V gene encodes CDR1 LGHDT and CDR2 YNNKEL (reference sequence). The CDR3 length is 19 residues. For the CDR3, the DNA is TGTGCCAGCAGCCACCGAAACCGAAAGGCGGACTACCTGCGGGATACGCAGTATTTT. Translated: CASSHRNRKADYLRDTQYF.

This clonotype was seen a handful of times. The chain recombines TRBV6-6 with TRBJ2-1, with D uncertain. V shed 2 bases and J shed 8 bases, with 7 bases lying between them. The CDR3 sequence is 12 residues long. Germline lookup yields CDR1 MNHNY and CDR2 SVGAGI (reference sequence). The DNA for the CDR3 is TGTGCCAGCAGTTACGACGGCTATGAGCAGTTCTTC. It specifies CASSYDGYEQFF.

This clonotype is deemed medium-sized. This chain uses TRBV7-2 with TRBJ2-7; D is unresolved. The CDR3 runs 12 residues. Per the germline V gene, CDR1 is SGHTA and CDR2 is FQGNSA. V lost 5 bases and J lost 2, with 7 bases in between. The CDR3 region has the DNA TGTGCCAGCAGCCTCCCCGCCTACGAGCAGTACTTC. Its translation is CASSLPAYEQYF. The entire variable domain, with the rest obtained from reference TRBV7-2 and TRBJ2-7, is as follows: GAGVSQSPSNKVTEKGKDVELRCDPISGHTALYWYRQSLGQGLEFLIYFQGNSAPDKSGLPSDRFSAERTGGSVSTLTIQRTQQEDSAVYLCASSLPAYEQYFGPGTRLTVT.

The rearrangement uses TRBV28 and TRBJ2-2; D could derive from TRBD1 or TRBD2 (5 bases each). With 4 bases removed from V and 5 bases from J, the gap between germline ends came to 17 bases. Germline values: CDR1 MDHEN, CDR2 SYDVKM. The CDR3 has 16 residues. CDR3 nucleotide sequence: TGTGCCAGCAGTTCCCCTGACATCTGGGGGACCGGGGAGCTGTTTTTT. It is translated as CASSSPDIWGTGELFF. Variable domain in full (rest from reference TRBV28 and TRBJ2-2): DVKVTQSSRYLVKRTGEKVFLECVQDMDHENMFWYRQDPGLGLRLIYFSYDVKMKEKGDIPEGYSVSREKKERFSLILESASTNQTSMYLCASSSPDIWGTGELFFGEGSRLTVL.

This clonotype was recorded a few times. The chain couples TRBV30 to TRBJ2-7, with a possible D match to TRBD1 (5 bases). The CDR3 runs 12 residues. In germline, CDR1 is GTSNPN, CDR2 SVGIG (reference sequence). Between the trimmed V and J ends, which lost 3 bases and 3 bases, there was a span of 9 bases. The CDR3 is CAWRPDIYEQYF. In nucleotides, the CDR3 is TGTGCCTGGAGACCGGACATCTACGAGCAGTACTTC.

The DNA of the CDR3 is TGTGCCAGCTCACCACAGCTACCGGGACAGGGGAATTCACCCCTCCACTTT. Its protein is CASSPQLPGQGNSPLHF. The rearrangement links TRBV18 to TRBJ1-6; TRBD1 matches 10 bases. The CDR3 consists of 17 residues. CDR1 is KGHSH, CDR2 LQKENI, per germline. The V and J ends lost 1 base and 7 bases, in that order; junction bases with no gene match: 7.

J is TRBJ2-3 and V is TRBV12-3 or TRBV12-4; no firm D call. This CDR3 contains 15 residues. V lost 5 bases and J lost 3, with 15 bases in between. The CDR3 loop reads CASSPGSDGTDTQYF. The DNA for the CDR3 is TGTGCCAGCAGTCCCGGGTCCGACGGTACAGATACGCAGTATTTT.

This clonotype occurred a few times. The V gene is TRBV11-1, the J gene TRBJ2-1, with 9 bases fitting TRBD2. V lost 3 bases to trimming and J lost 9 bases; unmatched junction nucleotides: 6. This CDR3 has 14 amino acids. Germline loops: CDR1 SGHAT, CDR2 FQDESV (reference sequence). CDR3 DNA: TGTGCCAGCAGCTTCGGCGGGAGGGCCACTGAGCAGTTCTTC. This sequence encodes CASSFGGRATEQFF.

This clonotype has more than one count but fewer than ten. J is TRBJ1-1 and V is TRBV20-1; TRBD1 agrees at 8 bases. The CDR3 is 14 residues long. Germline trimming cut 1 base from V and 2 bases from J; bases unmatched to any gene: 3. Germline V CDR1 and CDR2: DFQATT, SNEGSKA (reference sequence). The CDR3 nucleotides are TGCAGTGCTAGAGGGACAGGGTCAAACACTGAAGCTTTCTTT. The encoded protein is CSARGTGSNTEAFF.

This clonotype was detected a few times. This rearrangement joins TRBV7-3 to TRBJ2-3; no definite D call. Germline assignment: CDR1 SGHTA and CDR2 FQGTGA. Trimming stripped 4 bases from V and 1 base from J, with 6 bases between. This CDR3 has 13 residues. The CDR3 loop reads CASSSERTDTQYF. CDR3 coding DNA: TGTGCCAGCAGCTCGGAGCGCACAGATACGCAGTATTTT.